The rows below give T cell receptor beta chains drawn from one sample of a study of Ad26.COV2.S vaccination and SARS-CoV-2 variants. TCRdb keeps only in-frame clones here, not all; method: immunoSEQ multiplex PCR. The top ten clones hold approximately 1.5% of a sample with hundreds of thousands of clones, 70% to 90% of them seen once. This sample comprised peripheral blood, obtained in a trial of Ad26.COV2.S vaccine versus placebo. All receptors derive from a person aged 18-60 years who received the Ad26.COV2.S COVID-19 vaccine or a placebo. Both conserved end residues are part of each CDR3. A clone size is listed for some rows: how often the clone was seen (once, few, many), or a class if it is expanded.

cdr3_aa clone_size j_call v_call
CASSFALADPRAQYF NA TRBJ2-3 TRBV7-9
CASSIRTGLGQPQHF NA TRBJ1-5 TRBV19
CASSLEARSYRYEQYF NA TRBJ2-7 TRBV27
CASSDWMGGTEAFF NA TRBJ1-1 TRBV10-2
CAWSVLPGYTF few TRBJ1-2 TRBV30
CASSITLDRAYF NA TRBJ2-7 TRBV2
CASSAGGPPLHF NA TRBJ1-6 TRBV2
CASSRGQSSFGYTF NA TRBJ1-2 TRBV7-2
CASSQARNTEAFF NA TRBJ1-1 TRBV4-1
CASTKRGGMNTEAFF NA TRBJ1-1 TRBV7-9
CASSRDSNNQPQHF NA TRBJ1-5 TRBV7-8
CASSRGRDGYTF NA TRBJ1-2 TRBV3-1/TRBV3-2
CATSLTGTETQYF once TRBJ2-5 TRBV24-1
CASRTVAGNTGELFF NA TRBJ2-2 TRBV5-1
CASSPGYQETQYF NA TRBJ2-5 TRBV14
CASSLRVNQPQHF NA TRBJ1-5 TRBV3-1/TRBV3-2
CASSLGGAGRTDTQYF NA TRBJ2-3 TRBV7-9
CASGLARYQPRGQGEETQYF NA TRBJ2-5 TRBV12-5
CASSLGKQGGKLFF NA TRBJ1-4 TRBV13
CASTQIGQYYGYTF NA TRBJ1-2 TRBV6-6
CATSSISYEQYF NA TRBJ2-7 TRBV15
CASSATINEQFF once TRBJ2-1 TRBV9
CASSYSGGYTEAFF NA TRBJ1-1 TRBV13
CASSPQDRGYTF NA TRBJ1-2 TRBV19
CASSSRLAGGPDEQFF NA TRBJ2-1 TRBV19
CASSPGQGNQPQHF NA TRBJ1-5 TRBV5-4